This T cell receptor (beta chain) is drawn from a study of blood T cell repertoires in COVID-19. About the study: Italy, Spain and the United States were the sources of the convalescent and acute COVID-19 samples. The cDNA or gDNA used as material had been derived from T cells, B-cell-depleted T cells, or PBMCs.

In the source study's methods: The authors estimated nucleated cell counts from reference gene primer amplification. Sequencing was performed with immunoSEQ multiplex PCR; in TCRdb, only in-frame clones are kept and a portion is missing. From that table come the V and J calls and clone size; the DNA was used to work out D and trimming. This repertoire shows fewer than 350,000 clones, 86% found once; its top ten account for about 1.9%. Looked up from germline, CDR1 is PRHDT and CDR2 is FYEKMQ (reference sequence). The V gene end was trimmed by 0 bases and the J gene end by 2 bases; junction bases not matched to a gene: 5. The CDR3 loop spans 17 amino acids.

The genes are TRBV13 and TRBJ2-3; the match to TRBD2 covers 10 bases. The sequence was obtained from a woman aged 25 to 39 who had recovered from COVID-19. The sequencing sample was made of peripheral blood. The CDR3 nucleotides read TGTGCCAGCAGCTTAGGCCTAGCGGGGGCCTCCACAGATACGCAGTATTTT. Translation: CASSLGLAGASTDTQYF.